This TCR beta chain was sequenced for a study of blood T cell repertoires in COVID-19. Study context: The analysed material was cDNA or gDNA that came from T cells, B-cell-depleted T cells, or PBMCs.

In the authors' methods: From reference gene primer amplification, estimates of nucleated cell counts were derived. Only in-frame clones appear in the TCRdb table, and some are missing; sequencing was by immunoSEQ multiplex PCR. V, J and clone size were drawn from that table, and D and trimming were deduced from the DNA. The sample lists about 300,000 clones; 83% were seen once. This clone was seen more than once but under ten times. This clonotype was obtained from a woman aged 45-60 years who had recovered from COVID-19. The sample consisted of peripheral blood.

CDR3 sequence (DNA): TGTGCCAGCTCACCGGGACAGGGGGCGGTAAGCAGCTATGGCTACACCTTC. It codes for CASSPGQGAVSSYGYTF. The chain employs TRBV18 and TRBJ1-2, with 12 nucleotides matching TRBD1. V lost 3 bases to trimming and J lost 4 bases; unmatched junction nucleotides: 9. Germline V CDR1 and CDR2: KGHSH, LQKENI. The CDR3 is 17 amino acids.